This TCR beta chain was obtained from a study of blood T cell repertoires in COVID-19. Germline V gene sequence: CDR1 SGHNT, CDR2 YENEEA. This CDR3 is 17 amino acids long. Trimming removed 1 base from V and 5 bases from J, with 20 bases in between. This table comes from immunoSEQ multiplex PCR, and its TCRdb copy is limited to in-frame clones, with some not included. The table shows about 120,000 clones, with about four fifths occurring only once. This clone was seen once. This chain uses TRBV11-3 with TRBJ1-2; D is perhaps TRBD1 (5 bases). Sequencing input: peripheral blood. The clonotype comes from a human donor in a cohort sampled during active COVID-19. The CDR3 is CASSLAGGIATIYGYTF. DNA for the CDR3: TGTGCCAGCAGCTTAGCCGGGGGGATCGCCACCATTTATGGCTACACCTTC.